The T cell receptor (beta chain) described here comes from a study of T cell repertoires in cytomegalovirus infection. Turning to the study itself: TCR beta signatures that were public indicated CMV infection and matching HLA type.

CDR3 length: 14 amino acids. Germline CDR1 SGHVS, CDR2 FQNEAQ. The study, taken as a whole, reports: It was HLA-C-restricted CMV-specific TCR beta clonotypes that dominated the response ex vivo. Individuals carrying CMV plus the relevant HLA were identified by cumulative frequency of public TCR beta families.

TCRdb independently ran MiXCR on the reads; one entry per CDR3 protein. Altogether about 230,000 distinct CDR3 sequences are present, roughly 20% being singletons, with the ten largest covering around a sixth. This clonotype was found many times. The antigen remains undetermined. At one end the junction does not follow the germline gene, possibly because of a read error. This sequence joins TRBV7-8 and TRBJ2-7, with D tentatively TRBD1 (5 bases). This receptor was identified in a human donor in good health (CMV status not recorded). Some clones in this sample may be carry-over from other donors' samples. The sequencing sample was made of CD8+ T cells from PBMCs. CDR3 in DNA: TGTGCCAGCAGCTTAGGGTGGGGCTCCGACGAGCAGTACTTC. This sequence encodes CASSLGWGSDEQYF.